Below are 30 T cell receptor beta chains sequenced from a single sample in a study of blood T cell repertoires in COVID-19 (dated by TCRdb to 2019 to 2021). Libraries were built with the immunoSEQ multiplex PCR assay. Not all clones reach the TCRdb copy of this immuneACCESS table, which keeps in-frame sequences only. Checked studies attribute under half of the gap to unresolved V genes and leave the rest unexplained. A total of 100,000 or so clones appear in this sample, 70% to 90% of them only once. The biggest ten clones account for around 10% of the sample. The sample was peripheral blood. The receptors shown here come from a woman aged 25 to 39 with acute or convalescent COVID-19.

This rearrangement joins TRBV11-2 to TRBJ1-1; 9 nucleotides match TRBD1. The CDR3 is 16 residues long. The germline V gene has CDR1 SGHAT and CDR2 FQNNGV. Losses at the gene ends were 5 bases for V and 3 bases for J; bases not matched to a gene: 10. This CDR3 is CASSPRQGVYDTEAFF. Here the CDR3 DNA reads TGTGCCAGCAGCCCCAGACAGGGGGTTTATGACACTGAAGCTTTCTTT.

This clone was seen only once. This chain links TRBV27 with TRBJ1-1; weak D call: TRBD1 (6 bases). Trimming pared 5 bases from V and 0 bases from J, leaving 13 bases between. Germline values: CDR1 MNHEY, CDR2 SMNVEV (reference sequence). This CDR3 region has 15 residues. CDR3 amino acids: CASSGDRKMNTEAFF. CDR3 nucleotides: TGTGCCAGCAGTGGAGACAGGAAAATGAACACTGAAGCTTTCTTT.

The chain couples TRBV5-6 to TRBJ2-1; D call uncertain. Trimming cost V 0 bases and J 7 bases, with 8 bases left between them. This CDR3 is built from 13 residues. CDR1 SGHDT and CDR2 YYEEEE come from the germline V gene. The CDR3 sequence: CASSLVVWNEQFF. In DNA form, the CDR3 reads TGTGCCAGCAGCTTGGTAGTCTGGAATGAGCAGTTCTTC.

The gene calls are TRBV19 and TRBJ1-5; tentative D call: TRBD1 (5 bases). The CDR3 length is 14 residues. Germline V gene lookup returns CDR1 LNHDA and CDR2 SQIVND (reference sequence). Trimming shortened V by 7 bases and J by 3 bases, and 13 bases separated the two germline ends. This CDR3 reads CASTLQAPNQPQHF. The CDR3 coding sequence is TGTGCCAGTACCCTACAGGCGCCCAATCAGCCCCAGCATTTT.

This chain joins TRBV7-3 and TRBJ1-1, with unresolved D. V lost 1 base to trimming and J lost 1 base, with 4 bases between them. The CDR3 runs 13 residues. The germline gives CDR1 SGHTA, CDR2 FQGTGA. The CDR3 protein is CASSLNRNTEAFF. In nucleotides, the CDR3 is TGTGCCAGCAGCTTAAACAGGAACACTGAAGCTTTCTTT.

The V and J genes are TRBV9 and TRBJ1-1; possible D gene TRBD1, 5 bases. Germline V gives CDR1 SGDLS, CDR2 YYNGEE. Trimming removed 0 bases from V and 2 bases from J, with 11 bases in between. The CDR3 contains 15 residues. CDR3 DNA sequence: TGTGCCAGCAGCGTAGGGTATCAGGGTAACACTGAAGCTTTCTTT. This encodes CASSVGYQGNTEAFF.

The chain joins TRBV7-9 to TRBJ1-5; TRBD1 agrees at 8 bases. V gave up 1 base and J gave up 9 bases; unmatched junction bases: 5. The CDR3 length is 14 residues. CDR1 and CDR2 (germline): SEHNR, FQNEAQ (reference sequence). The DNA of the CDR3 is TGTGCCAGCAGCTTAGGACAGGGGTTTGGGCCCCAGCATTTT. Translation: CASSLGQGFGPQHF.

The CDR3: CASSQDNRDDYGYTF. CDR3 DNA: TGCGCCAGCAGCCAAGACAACAGGGATGACTATGGCTACACCTTC. The V and J genes are TRBV4-1 and TRBJ1-2; tentatively, D is TRBD1 (6 bases). Germline V gene sequence: CDR1 MGHRA, CDR2 YSYEKL. This CDR3 is built from 15 residues. Trimming cost V 0 bases and J 3 bases, with 11 bases left between them.

The rearrangement links TRBV4-1 to TRBJ1-2, with D uncertain. The V and J ends lost 4 bases and 6 bases respectively, with 18 bases between them. CDR1 MGHRA and CDR2 YSYEKL come from the germline V gene. CDR3 size: 15 residues. CDR3: CASSLLGRAPDGYTF. The CDR3, as DNA: TGCGCCAGCAGCCTCCTGGGGAGGGCCCCTGATGGCTACACCTTC.

A few counts support this clone. V gene TRBV29-1 combines with J gene TRBJ2-5; 10 bases are shared with TRBD2. CDR3 length: 13 amino acids. CDR1 is SQVTM and CDR2 is ANQGSEA in the germline V gene. V lost 5 bases and J lost 0; bases outside the gene matches: 0. The chain's CDR3 is CSVSGGDQETQYF. In DNA, the CDR3 is TGCAGCGTTAGCGGGGGGGACCAAGAGACCCAGTACTTC.

The chain has TRBV4-2 and TRBJ1-4; maybe TRBD1 (5 bases). Trimming removed 4 bases at V and 7 bases at J, with 13 bases between. Germline-derived CDR1 and CDR2 are LGHNA and YNFKEQ. The CDR3 length is 14 residues. The CDR3 DNA follows: TGTGCCAGCAGCCCCGGGGGAGGGCGTGAAAAACTGTTTTTT. This sequence encodes CASSPGGGREKLFF.

The rearrangement uses TRBV30 and TRBJ2-7, with D possibly matching TRBD2 (5 bases). V shed 0 bases and J shed 1 base, with 13 bases lying between them. The CDR3 spans 15 residues. Germline V gene data show CDR1 as GTSNPN and CDR2 as SVGIG (reference sequence). The CDR3, as DNA: TGTGCCTGGAGTGTACTTTTCGGGGAATCCTACGAGCAGTACTTC. Translating gives CAWSVLFGESYEQYF.

The rearrangement uses TRBV29-1 and TRBJ2-3; 11 bases agree with TRBD2. The CDR3 totals 15 residues. Trimming cost V 3 bases and J 3 bases; bases outside gene matches: 5. Germline CDR1 reads SQVTM; CDR2 reads ANQGSEA. The CDR3, as DNA: TGCAGCGTTGACCGTAGCGGGGGGGCAACAGATACGCAGTATTTT. Translating gives CSVDRSGGATDTQYF.

This sequence joins TRBV28 and TRBJ2-7; 10 nucleotides align to TRBD1. CDR3 size: 13 residues. V gave up 3 bases and J gave up 6 bases; unmatched junction bases: 2. Per the germline V gene, CDR1 is MDHEN and CDR2 is SYDVKM. The chain's CDR3 is CASSFDRGREQYF. In DNA form, the CDR3 reads TGTGCCAGCAGTTTTGACAGGGGGCGCGAGCAGTACTTC.

This chain connects TRBV7-8 to TRBJ1-2; D gene ambiguous. Trimming cost V 0 bases and J 2 bases, with 13 bases left between them. CDR1 and CDR2 (germline): SGHVS, FQNEAQ. CDR3 length equals 16 residues. The CDR3 coding sequence is TGTGCCAGCAGCTTAGCGAACCCAGGACTGAACTATGGCTACACCTTC. This gives the protein CASSLANPGLNYGYTF. Combining the CDR3 with reference TRBV7-8 and TRBJ1-2 gives the whole variable domain GAGVSQSPRYKVAKRGQDVALRCDPISGHVSLFWYQQALGQGPEFLTYFQNEAQLDKSGLPSDRFFAERPEGSVSTLKIQRTQQEDSAVYLCASSLANPGLNYGYTFGSGTRLTVV.

The chain couples TRBV2 to TRBJ2-7; D remains unclear. Germline CDR1 SNHLY, CDR2 FYNNEI. V lost 6 bases and J 6 bases, leaving 12 bases between the germline ends. This CDR3 region has 12 residues. For the CDR3, the DNA is TGTGCCAGCAGGAGAACCGGGTCCGAGCAGTACTTC. Translating it yields CASRRTGSEQYF.

The chain combines TRBV6-6 with TRBJ2-7; possibly TRBD1 for D (7 bases). Trimming cost V 2 bases and J 1 base, with 15 bases left between them. The CDR3 length is 16 residues. The germline V gene has CDR1 MNHNY and CDR2 SVGAGI (reference sequence). CDR3 DNA: TGTGCCAGCAGTTACCGGGGGACAGTAGCTTCCTACGAGCAGTACTTC. This sequence encodes CASSYRGTVASYEQYF.

The chain uses TRBV11-2 and TRBJ2-3; 10 bases line up with TRBD1. Germline V gene data show CDR1 as SGHAT and CDR2 as FQNNGV. The CDR3 covers 16 residues. The V and J ends lost 1 base and 4 bases, in that order; junction bases with no gene match: 5. CDR3 sequence reads: CASSLVGTGEADTQYF. Written as DNA, the CDR3 is TGTGCCAGCAGCTTAGTTGGGACAGGGGAAGCAGATACGCAGTATTTT.

The rearrangement uses TRBV30 and TRBJ2-2; 7 nucleotides match TRBD1. The V segment lost 8 bases and the J segment 4 bases; nucleotides outside the gene matches: 10. Germline lookup yields CDR1 GTSNPN and CDR2 SVGIG (reference sequence). This CDR3 region has 14 residues. CDR3 in DNA: TGTGCCACCATGAGGGGGCATGGCACCGGGGAGCTGTTTTTT. It is translated as CATMRGHGTGELFF.

The genes are TRBV4-1 and TRBJ2-1; 10 bases fit TRBD2. CDR3 size: 17 residues. Trimming cost V 3 bases and J 8 bases; bases outside gene matches: 13. Looked up from germline, CDR1 is MGHRA and CDR2 is YSYEKL. Written as DNA, the CDR3 is TGCGCCAGCAGCCAGGCGCAACTAGCGGGGCCCCCGGATGAGCAGTTCTTC. Amino acid sequence: CASSQAQLAGPPDEQFF.

The V call is TRBV28, the J call TRBJ2-3; TRBD1 matches 7 bases. Trimming took 5 bases from V and 2 from J; bases not matched to a gene: 7. The CDR3 has 15 amino acids. Germline assignment: CDR1 MDHEN and CDR2 SYDVKM. CDR3: CASSVPGGPTDTQYF. In DNA form, the CDR3 reads TGTGCCAGCAGTGTCCCAGGGGGTCCCACAGATACGCAGTATTTT.

The V call is TRBV18, the J call TRBJ1-6, with D unclear. V lost 2 bases to trimming and J lost 6 bases, with 8 bases between them. This CDR3 has 14 amino acids. Germline V gives CDR1 KGHSH, CDR2 LQKENI. The chain's CDR3 is CASSPGAGNSPLHF. CDR3 coding DNA: TGTGCCAGCTCACCAGGAGCCGGTAATTCACCCCTCCACTTT. The entire variable domain, with the rest obtained from reference TRBV18 and TRBJ1-6, is as follows: NAGVMQNPRHLVRRRGQEARLRCSPMKGHSHVYWYRQLPEEGLKFMVYLQKENIIDESGMPKERFSAEFPKEGPSILRIQQVVRGDSAAYFCASSPGAGNSPLHFGNGTRLTVT.

This rearrangement joins TRBV5-1 to TRBJ2-1; D not resolved. The V gene lost 4 bases and the J gene lost 2 bases, with 13 bases spanning the gap. Germline assignment: CDR1 SGHRS and CDR2 YFSETQ. CDR3 length equals 15 residues. The CDR3 nucleotides read TGCGCCAGCAGCCATTTGAACGAGGCCTACAATGAGCAGTTCTTC. This codes for CASSHLNEAYNEQFF.

V and J are TRBV7-2 and TRBJ1-3; TRBD1 aligns across 7 bases. J was trimmed by 0 bases and V by 2 bases; bases with no gene match: 10. From germline, CDR1 is SGHTA and CDR2 FQGNSA. There are 18 residues in the CDR3. CDR3 coding DNA: TGTGCCAGCAGCTTATCAAAGGGGGCCGCCATCTCTGGAAACACCATATATTTT. Encoded protein: CASSLSKGAAISGNTIYF.

This chain links TRBV14 with TRBJ2-7; 7 bases are shared with TRBD1. The CDR3 has 14 amino acids. With V trimmed by 4 bases and J by 4 bases, 7 bases remained unmatched. CDR1 and CDR2 (germline): SGHDN, FVKESK. CDR3 coding DNA: TGTGCCAGCAGCCCCCGACCGGGACAGTACGAGCAGTACTTC. This gives the protein CASSPRPGQYEQYF.

This chain joins TRBV5-6 and TRBJ1-6; D is unresolved. Per the germline V gene, CDR1 is SGHDT and CDR2 is YYEEEE. V lost 0 bases to trimming and J lost 5 bases, with 15 bases between them. The length of the CDR3 is 17 residues. The CDR3 region has the DNA TGTGCCAGCAGCTTGGGTTCCCTTATGCTAGATAATTCACCCCTCCACTTT. Amino acid sequence: CASSLGSLMLDNSPLHF. Full variable domain (outside the CDR3, taken from reference TRBV5-6 and TRBJ1-6): DAGVTQSPTHLIKTRGQQVTLRCSPKSGHDTVSWYQQALGQGPQFIFQYYEEEERQRGNFPDRFSGHQFPNYSSELNVNALLLGDSALYLCASSLGSLMLDNSPLHFGNGTRLTVT.

This clone occurred once. The chain joins TRBV24-1 to TRBJ1-6, with D tentatively TRBD1 (6 bases). Trimming removed 8 bases from V and 7 bases from J, with 8 bases in between. Germline CDR1 reads KGHDR; CDR2 reads SFDVKD. There are 12 residues in the CDR3. The CDR3 sequence is CATNGQNSPLHF. The CDR3 DNA reads as TGTGCCACCAACGGACAGAATTCACCCCTCCACTTT.

The CDR3 DNA is TGCGCCAGCAGCCAAGCCGGGGGGTGGCATGGCTACACCTTC. It specifies CASSQAGGWHGYTF. The rearrangement joins TRBV4-1 to TRBJ1-2, with TRBD1 as a possible D gene (5 bases). The CDR3 loop spans 14 amino acids. V shed 1 base and J shed 6 bases, with 12 bases lying between them. Germline lookup yields CDR1 MGHRA and CDR2 YSYEKL.

The V and J genes are TRBV28 and TRBJ1-4; a possible D gene is TRBD1 (6 bases). CDR3 length: 17 amino acids. V was clipped by 6 bases and J by 7 bases, with 24 bases between them. Germline loops: CDR1 MDHEN, CDR2 SYDVKM. The CDR3, as DNA: TGTGCCAGCAGCCGCCCCGGTATGAGGGGGTTTGGTGAAAAACTGTTTTTT. Translation: CASSRPGMRGFGEKLFF.

This chain uses TRBV21-1 with TRBJ1-2. TRBV21-1 is an annotated pseudogene. The CDR3 is 18 residues long. CDR3: CASSRARAPEGINYGYTF. DNA of the CDR3: TGTGCCAGCAGCAGAGCTCGGGCTCCCGAGGGAATTAACTATGGCTACACCTTC.